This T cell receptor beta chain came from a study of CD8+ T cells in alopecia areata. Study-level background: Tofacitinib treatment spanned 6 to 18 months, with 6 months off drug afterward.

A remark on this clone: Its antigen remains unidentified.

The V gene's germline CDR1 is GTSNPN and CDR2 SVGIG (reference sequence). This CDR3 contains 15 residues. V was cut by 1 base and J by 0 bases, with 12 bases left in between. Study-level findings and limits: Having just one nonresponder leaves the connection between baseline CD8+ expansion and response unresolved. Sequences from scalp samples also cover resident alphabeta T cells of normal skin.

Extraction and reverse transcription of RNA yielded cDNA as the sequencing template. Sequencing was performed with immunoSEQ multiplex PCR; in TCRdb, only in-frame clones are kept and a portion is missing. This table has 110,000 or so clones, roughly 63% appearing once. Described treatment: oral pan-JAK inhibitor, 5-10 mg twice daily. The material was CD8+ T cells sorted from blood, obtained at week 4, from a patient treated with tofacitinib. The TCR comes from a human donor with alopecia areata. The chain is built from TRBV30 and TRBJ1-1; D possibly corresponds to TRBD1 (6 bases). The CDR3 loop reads CAWSDYGQLNTEAFF. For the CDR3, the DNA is TGTGCCTGGAGTGACTACGGACAGTTGAACACTGAAGCTTTCTTT.